A selection of T cell receptor beta chains follows, all from one sample in a study of shared clonotypes between healthy human individuals. TCRdb's copy holds only in-frame clones and misses some; the assay was immunoSEQ multiplex PCR. The sample has roughly 2.4 million clones; approximately 96% are singletons. Sequencing was performed on naive CD4+ T cells sorted from blood. The receptors were sampled from a man younger than 30 in good health. The CDR3 runs from the conserved cysteine through the conserved F or W. D genes are given only for firm matches. Clone size appears in some rows only: once, few, many, or a class for an expanded clone.

size	V	D	J	CDR3	DNA
.	TRBV5-1	TRBD2	TRBJ2-3	CASSLGRGTTDTQYF	TGCGCCAGCAGCTTGGGGCGGGGGACCACAGATACGCAGTATTTT
.	TRBV25-1	TRBD1	TRBJ1-2	CASSDPRQGASGYTF	TGTGCCAGCAGTGATCCCCGACAGGGGGCTAGCGGCTACACCTTC
.	TRBV13	TRBD2	TRBJ2-7	CASSPRGGERSYEQYF	TGTGCCAGCAGCCCTCGTGGGGGGGAGCGGTCGTACGAGCAGTACTTC
.	TRBV5-1	.	TRBJ2-7	CASSLAQGPYEQYF	TGCGCCAGCAGCTTGGCACAGGGACCCTACGAGCAGTACTTC
.	TRBV7-8	.	TRBJ1-3	CASSLVPGSGNTIYF	TGTGCCAGCAGCTTAGTACCCGGTTCTGGAAACACCATATATTTT
.	TRBV4-1	.	TRBJ1-4	CASSQEGGGTNEKLFF	TGCGCCAGCAGCCAGGAGGGGGGCGGAACTAATGAAAAACTGTTTTTT
.	TRBV6-6	TRBD2	TRBJ2-1	CASSLAGGNEQFF	TGTGCCAGCAGTCTAGCGGGGGGCAATGAGCAGTTCTTC
.	TRBV6-1	.	TRBJ2-7	CASSVGTAYEQYF	TGTGCCAGCAGTGTTGGGACGGCTTACGAGCAGTACTTC
.	TRBV4-1	TRBD2	TRBJ2-1	CASSQDPAGSSYNEQFF	TGCGCCAGCAGCCAAGATCCAGCGGGGAGCTCCTACAATGAGCAGTTCTTC
.	TRBV6-5	.	TRBJ1-4	CASSHRALNEKLFF	TGTGCCAGCAGTCACCGGGCCCTTAATGAAAAACTGTTTTTT
.	TRBV27	TRBD2	TRBJ2-7	CASSSKGPGTSGGSSYEQYF	TGTGCCAGCAGTTCCAAGGGTCCCGGGACTAGCGGGGGGAGCTCCTACGAGCAGTACTTC
.	TRBV6-5	TRBD1	TRBJ1-2	CASSPGQRHGYTF	TGTGCCAGCAGCCCGGGACAGAGGCATGGCTACACCTTC
.	TRBV18	.	TRBJ2-4	CASSPSRTGLDIQYF	TGTGCCAGCTCACCGTCAAGAACTGGGTTGGACATTCAGTACTTC
.	TRBV5-1	TRBD1	TRBJ1-2	CASSFGGRAGGSNYGYTF	TGCGCCAGCAGCTTTGGCGGTAGGGCAGGGGGCTCTAACTATGGCTACACCTTC
.	TRBV18	.	TRBJ1-2	CASSPNGNYGYTF	TGTGCCAGCTCACCAAACGGGAACTATGGCTACACCTTC
.	TRBV25-1	.	TRBJ1-2	CASSEYGGGAPYGYTF	TGTGCCAGCAGTGAATATGGCGGGGGGGCTCCCTATGGCTACACCTTC
.	TRBV4-2	TRBD1	TRBJ2-7	CASSPGQDHGEQYF	TGTGCCAGCAGCCCGGGACAGGATCACGGCGAGCAGTACTTC
.	TRBV7-2	TRBD1	TRBJ1-2	CASSSSGQGIYYYGYTF	TGTGCCAGCAGCTCCTCGGGACAGGGGATTTATTACTATGGCTACACCTTC
once	TRBV5-1	.	TRBJ1-6	CASSLAVSQESSPLHF	TGCGCCAGCAGCTTGGCCGTTTCCCAGGAGAGTTCACCCCTCCACTTT
.	TRBV5-1	.	TRBJ2-2	CASSSSGAGELFF	TGCGCCAGCAGCTCCTCAGGGGCCGGGGAGCTGTTTTTT
.	TRBV27	TRBD1	TRBJ2-7	CASSLSPGQYFYEQYF	TGTGCCAGCAGTTTATCGCCGGGACAGTATTTCTACGAGCAGTACTTC
once	TRBV6-1	.	TRBJ2-1	CASSGGETYNEQFF	TGTGCCAGCAGTGGGGGGGAAACCTACAATGAGCAGTTCTTC
.	TRBV10-3	.	TRBJ1-1	CAISEGKNTEAFF	TGTGCCATCAGTGAGGGGAAGAACACTGAAGCTTTCTTT
.	TRBV10-3	.	TRBJ1-2	CAISEAQPMGRRDYGYTF	TGTGCCATCAGTGAGGCTCAACCGATGGGGCGCAGGGACTATGGCTACACCTTC
.	TRBV28	.	TRBJ1-2	CASSRTANYGYTF	TGTGCCAGCAGTAGAACAGCTAACTATGGCTACACCTTC
.	TRBV5-6	TRBD1	TRBJ2-2	CASSRQGTVTGELFF	TGTGCCAGCAGCCGACAGGGAACCGTCACCGGGGAGCTGTTTTTT
.	TRBV28	.	TRBJ2-3	CASSGSTDTQYF	TGTGCCAGCAGTGGGAGCACAGATACGCAGTATTTT
.	TRBV5-1	.	TRBJ2-7	CASSPRTESYEQYF	TGCGCCAGCAGCCCGAGGACAGAGTCCTACGAGCAGTACTTC
.	TRBV29-1	.	TRBJ1-1	CSGTVGITEAFF	TGCAGCGGGACAGTGGGGATTACTGAAGCTTTCTTT
.	TRBV19	.	TRBJ1-1	CASSQYQDTEAFF	TGTGCCAGTAGTCAGTATCAGGACACTGAAGCTTTCTTT
.	TRBV4-1	.	TRBJ2-7	CASSPTGTQIPYEQYF	TGCGCCAGCAGCCCAACCGGGACGCAAATTCCCTACGAGCAGTACTTC
.	TRBV9	.	TRBJ2-3	CASSVGADTQYF	TGTGCCAGCAGCGTAGGCGCAGATACGCAGTATTTT
.	TRBV10-3	TRBD2	TRBJ2-1	CAISGTSNEQFF	TGTGCCATTTCCGGGACTAGCAATGAGCAGTTCTTC
.	TRBV19	.	TRBJ2-3	CASSISSLRGTDTQYF	TGTGCCAGTAGTATATCCTCCCTGCGGGGCACAGATACGCAGTATTTT
.	TRBV2	TRBD2	TRBJ2-3	CASSPHSGRTTDTQYF	TGTGCCAGCAGTCCTCATAGCGGGAGAACCACAGATACGCAGTATTTT
.	TRBV7-2	.	TRBJ2-5	CASSFSVGLVGETQYF	TGTGCCAGCAGCTTCTCTGTGGGCCTGGTCGGGGAGACCCAGTACTTC